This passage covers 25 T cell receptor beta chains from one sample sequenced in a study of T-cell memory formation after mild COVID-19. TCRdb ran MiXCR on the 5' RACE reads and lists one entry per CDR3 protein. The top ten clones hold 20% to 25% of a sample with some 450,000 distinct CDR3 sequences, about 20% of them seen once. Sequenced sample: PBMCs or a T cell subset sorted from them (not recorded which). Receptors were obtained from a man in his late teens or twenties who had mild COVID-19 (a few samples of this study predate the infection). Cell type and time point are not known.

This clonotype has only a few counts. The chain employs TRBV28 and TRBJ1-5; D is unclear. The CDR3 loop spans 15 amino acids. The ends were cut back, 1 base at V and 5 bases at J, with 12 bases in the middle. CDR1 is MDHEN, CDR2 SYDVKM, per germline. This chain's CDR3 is CASSLYRAFHQPQHF. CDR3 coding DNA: TGTGCCAGCAGTTTATACCGGGCGTTCCATCAGCCCCAGCATTTT.

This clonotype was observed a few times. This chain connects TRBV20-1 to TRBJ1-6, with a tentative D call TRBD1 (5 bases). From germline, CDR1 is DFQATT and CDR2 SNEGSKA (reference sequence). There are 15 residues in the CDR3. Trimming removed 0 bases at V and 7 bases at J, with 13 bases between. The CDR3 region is CSARDEGTLNSPLHF. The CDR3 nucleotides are TGCAGTGCTAGAGATGAGGGGACCCTGAATTCACCCCTCCACTTT.

The CDR3 is CASSYSAAGGGTQYF. The CDR3 bases are TGTGCCAGCAGTTACTCAGCGGCGGGAGGAGGGACCCAGTACTTC. The chain carries TRBV6-2 or TRBV6-3 and TRBJ2-5; 8 bases match TRBD2. In germline, CDR1 is MNHEY, CDR2 SVGEGT. This CDR3 spans 15 amino acids. The V gene end was trimmed by 0 bases and the J gene end by 7 bases; junction bases not matched to a gene: 7.

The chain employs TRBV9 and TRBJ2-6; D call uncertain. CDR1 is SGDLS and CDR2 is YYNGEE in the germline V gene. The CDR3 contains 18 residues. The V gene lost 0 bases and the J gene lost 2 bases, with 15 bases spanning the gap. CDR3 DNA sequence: TGTGCCAGCAGCGTAGACCCCAAAGGAGACCCTGGGGCCAACGTCCTGACTTTC. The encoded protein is CASSVDPKGDPGANVLTF.

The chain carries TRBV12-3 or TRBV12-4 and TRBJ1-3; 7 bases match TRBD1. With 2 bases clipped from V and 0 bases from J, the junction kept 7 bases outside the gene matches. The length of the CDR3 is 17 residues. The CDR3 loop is CASSLMGQLVSGNTIYF. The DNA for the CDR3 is TGTGCCAGCAGTTTAATGGGACAGCTAGTCTCTGGAAACACCATATATTTT.

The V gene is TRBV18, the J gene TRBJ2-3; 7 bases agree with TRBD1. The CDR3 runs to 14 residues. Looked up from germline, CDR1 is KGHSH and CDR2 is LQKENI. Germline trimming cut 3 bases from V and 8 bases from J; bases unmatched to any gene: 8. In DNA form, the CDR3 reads TGTGCCAGCTCACCCCGGGACAGTGAGAGTACGCAGTATTTT. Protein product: CASSPRDSESTQYF.

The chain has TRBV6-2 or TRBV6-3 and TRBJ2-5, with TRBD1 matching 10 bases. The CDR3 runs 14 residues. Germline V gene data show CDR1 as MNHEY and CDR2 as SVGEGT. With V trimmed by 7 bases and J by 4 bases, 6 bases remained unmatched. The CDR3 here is CASNRGQGIETQYF. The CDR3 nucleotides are TGTGCCAGCAACCGGGGACAGGGGATAGAGACCCAGTACTTC.

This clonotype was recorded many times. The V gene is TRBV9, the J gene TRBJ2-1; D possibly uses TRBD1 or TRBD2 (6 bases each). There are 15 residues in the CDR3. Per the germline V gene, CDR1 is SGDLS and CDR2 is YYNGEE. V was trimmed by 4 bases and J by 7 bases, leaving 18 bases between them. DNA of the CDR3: TGTGCCAGCAGCCTCGGGGGCGGGTTCTTTAATGAGCAGTTCTTC. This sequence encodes CASSLGGGFFNEQFF. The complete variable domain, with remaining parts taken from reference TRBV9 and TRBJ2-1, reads DSGVTQTPKHLITATGQRVTLRCSPRSGDLSVYWYQQSLDQGLQFLIQYYNGEERAKGNILERFSAQQFPDLHSELNLSSLELGDSALYFCASSLGGGFFNEQFFGPGTRLTVL.

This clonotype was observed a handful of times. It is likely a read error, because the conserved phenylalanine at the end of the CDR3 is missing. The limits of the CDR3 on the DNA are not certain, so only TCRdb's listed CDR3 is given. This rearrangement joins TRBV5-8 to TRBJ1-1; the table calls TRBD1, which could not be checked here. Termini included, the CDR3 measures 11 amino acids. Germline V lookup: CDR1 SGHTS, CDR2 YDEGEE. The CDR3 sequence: CASSLPWASDI.

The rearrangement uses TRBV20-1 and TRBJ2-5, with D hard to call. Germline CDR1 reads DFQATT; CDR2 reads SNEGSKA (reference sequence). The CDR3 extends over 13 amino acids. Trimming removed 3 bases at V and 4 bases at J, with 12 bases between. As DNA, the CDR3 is TGCAGTGCTAGGGTCCTCCCCCCAGAGACCCAGTACTTC. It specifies CSARVLPPETQYF.

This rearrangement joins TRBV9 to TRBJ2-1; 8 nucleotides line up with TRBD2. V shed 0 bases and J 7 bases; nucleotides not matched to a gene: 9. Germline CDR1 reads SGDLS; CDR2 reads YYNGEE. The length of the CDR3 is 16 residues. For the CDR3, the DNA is TGTGCCAGCAGCGTAGCGGGGGGGCCGTCGATAAATGAGCAGTTCTTC. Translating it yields CASSVAGGPSINEQFF.

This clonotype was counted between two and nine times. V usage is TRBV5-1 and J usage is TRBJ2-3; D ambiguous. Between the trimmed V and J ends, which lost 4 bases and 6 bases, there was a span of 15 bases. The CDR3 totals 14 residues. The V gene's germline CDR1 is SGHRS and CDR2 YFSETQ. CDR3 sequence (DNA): TGCGCCAGCAGCCCAGCCGCGCCGGAGGATACGCAGTATTTT. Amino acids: CASSPAAPEDTQYF.

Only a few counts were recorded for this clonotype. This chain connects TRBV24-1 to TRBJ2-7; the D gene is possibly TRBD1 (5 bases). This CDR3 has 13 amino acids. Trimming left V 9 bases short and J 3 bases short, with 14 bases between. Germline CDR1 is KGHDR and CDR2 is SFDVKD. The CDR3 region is CATLWAGRYEQYV. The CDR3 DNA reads TGTGCCACCTTATGGGCAGGGCGCTACGAGCAGTACGTC.

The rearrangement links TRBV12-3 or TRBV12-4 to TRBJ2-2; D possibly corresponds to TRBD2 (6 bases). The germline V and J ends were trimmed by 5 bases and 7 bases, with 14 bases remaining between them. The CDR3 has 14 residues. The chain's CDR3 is CASSPHLGGGELFF. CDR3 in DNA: TGTGCCAGCAGTCCACACTTGGGAGGCGGGGAGCTGTTTTTT.

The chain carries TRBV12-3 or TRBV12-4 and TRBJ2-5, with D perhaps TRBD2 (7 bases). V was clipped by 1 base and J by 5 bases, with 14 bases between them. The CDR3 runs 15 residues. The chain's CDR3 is CASSLGNGGPETQYF. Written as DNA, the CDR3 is TGTGCCAGCAGTTTAGGGAACGGGGGGCCGGAGACCCAGTACTTC.

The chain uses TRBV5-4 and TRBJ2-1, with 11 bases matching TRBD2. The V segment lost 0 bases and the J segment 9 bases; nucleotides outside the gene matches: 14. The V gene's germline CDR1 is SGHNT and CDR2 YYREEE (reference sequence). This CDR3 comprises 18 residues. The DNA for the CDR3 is TGTGCCAGCAGCTTGGGTGCTAGCGGGGGGCTAGTTCTTTCTGAGCAGTTCTTC. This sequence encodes CASSLGASGGLVLSEQFF.

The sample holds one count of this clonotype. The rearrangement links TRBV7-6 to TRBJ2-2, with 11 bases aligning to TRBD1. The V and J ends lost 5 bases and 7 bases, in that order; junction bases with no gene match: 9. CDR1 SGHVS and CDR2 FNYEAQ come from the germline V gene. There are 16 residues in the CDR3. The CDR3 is CASSLGQGAWGGELFF. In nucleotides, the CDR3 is TGTGCCAGCAGCCTCGGACAGGGGGCGTGGGGCGGGGAGCTGTTTTTT.

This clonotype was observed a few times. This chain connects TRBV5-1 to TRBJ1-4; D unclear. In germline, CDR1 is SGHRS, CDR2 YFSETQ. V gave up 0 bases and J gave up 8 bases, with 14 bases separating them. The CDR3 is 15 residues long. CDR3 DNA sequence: TGCGCCAGCAGCTTGGCTCTGGGTCTCGGAGAAAAACTGTTTTTT. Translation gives CASSLALGLGEKLFF.

CDR3 DNA: TGCGCCAGCAGCTTGGACCAGGGTTCGAGAAACACCATATATTTT. Its protein product is CASSLDQGSRNTIYF. The V and J genes are TRBV5-1 and TRBJ1-3, with D perhaps matching TRBD1 (5 bases). The V end was cut by 0 bases, the J end by 5 bases, with 12 bases between. This CDR3 is built from 15 residues. The germline CDR1 and CDR2 sequences are SGHRS and YFSETQ. The full variable domain, its missing parts supplied by reference TRBV5-1 and TRBJ1-3, is KAGVTQTPRYLIKTRGQQVTLSCSPISGHRSVSWYQQTPGQGLQFLFEYFSETQRNKGNFPGRFSGRQFSNSRSEMNVSTLELGDSALYLCASSLDQGSRNTIYFGEGSWLTVV.

The CDR3 loop reads CASSWGQGVGTQYF. The CDR3 region has the DNA TGTGCCAGCAGTTGGGGACAGGGGGTCGGCACGCAGTATTTT. The genes are TRBV6-6 and TRBJ2-3; TRBD1 matches at 11 bases. This CDR3 is 14 amino acids long. The V gene's germline CDR1 is MNHNY and CDR2 SVGAGI (reference sequence). Trimming cost V 4 bases and J 9 bases; bases outside gene matches: 6.

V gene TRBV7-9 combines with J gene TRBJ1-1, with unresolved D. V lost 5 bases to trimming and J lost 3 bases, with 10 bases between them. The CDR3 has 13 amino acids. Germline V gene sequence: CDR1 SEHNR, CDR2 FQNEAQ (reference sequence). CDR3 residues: CASSGVSDTEAFF. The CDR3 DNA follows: TGTGCCAGCAGCGGGGTTTCGGACACTGAAGCTTTCTTT.

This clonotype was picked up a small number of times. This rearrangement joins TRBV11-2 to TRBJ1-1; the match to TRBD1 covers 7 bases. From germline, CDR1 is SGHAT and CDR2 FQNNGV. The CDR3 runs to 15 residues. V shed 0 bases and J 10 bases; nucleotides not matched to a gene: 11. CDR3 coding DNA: TGTGCCAGCAGCTTAGACCAGGCCCCCTACAGGGGAGCTTTCTTT. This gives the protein CASSLDQAPYRGAFF.

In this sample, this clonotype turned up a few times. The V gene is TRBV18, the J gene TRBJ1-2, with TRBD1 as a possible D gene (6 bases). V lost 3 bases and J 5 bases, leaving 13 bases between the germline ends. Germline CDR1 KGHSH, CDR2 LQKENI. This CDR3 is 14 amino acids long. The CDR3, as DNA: TGTGCCAGCTCACCCGTCTGGACAGAGTATGGCTACACCTTC. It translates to CASSPVWTEYGYTF.

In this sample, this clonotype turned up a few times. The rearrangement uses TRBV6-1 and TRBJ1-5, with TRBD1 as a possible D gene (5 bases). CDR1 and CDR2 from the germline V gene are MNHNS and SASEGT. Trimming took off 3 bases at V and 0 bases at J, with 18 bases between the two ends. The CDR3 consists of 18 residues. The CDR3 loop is CASSDGAVSLYSNQPQHF. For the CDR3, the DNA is TGTGCCAGCAGTGATGGGGCAGTTTCCCTTTATAGCAATCAGCCCCAGCATTTT.

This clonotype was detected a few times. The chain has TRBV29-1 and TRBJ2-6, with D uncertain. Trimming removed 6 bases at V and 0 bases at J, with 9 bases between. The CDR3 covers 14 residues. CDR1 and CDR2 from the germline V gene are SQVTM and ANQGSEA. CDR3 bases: TGCAGCGTACGACATAACTCTGGGGCCAACGTCCTGACTTTC. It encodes CSVRHNSGANVLTF. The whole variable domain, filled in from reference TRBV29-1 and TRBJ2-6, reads SAVISQKPSRDICQRGTSLTIQCQVDSQVTMMFWYRQQPGQSLTLIATANQGSEATYESGFVIDKFPISRPNLTFSTLTVSNMSPEDSSIYLCSVRHNSGANVLTFGAGSRLTVL.